The 5 T cell receptor beta chains reported below all come from one sample, sequenced in a study of CD8+ T cells in alopecia areata. In each case, RNA was isolated and then reverse transcribed into cDNA as the sequencing template. This table comes from immunoSEQ multiplex PCR, and its TCRdb copy is limited to in-frame clones, with some not included. The table shows roughly 35,000 clones, with 55% occurring only once. The sequenced sample was NKG2D-high CD8+ T cells sorted from blood. Source of these receptors: a human donor with alopecia areata.

In its sample, this clone was seen a few times. The genes are TRBV28 and TRBJ2-7, with no clear D. The CDR3 is made up of 15 amino acids. V was cut by 2 bases and J by 1 base, with 12 bases left in between. Germline CDR1 and CDR2: MDHEN and SYDVKM. As DNA, the CDR3 is TGTGCCAGCAGTTTAGCCCCTGGCGGTTCCTACGAGCAGTACTTC. Its translation is CASSLAPGGSYEQYF. The full variable domain, its missing parts supplied by reference TRBV28 and TRBJ2-7, is DVKVTQSSRYLVKRTGEKVFLECVQDMDHENMFWYRQDPGLGLRLIYFSYDVKMKEKGDIPEGYSVSREKKERFSLILESASTNQTSMYLCASSLAPGGSYEQYFGPGTRLTVT.

The chain recombines TRBV9 with TRBJ1-1; possibly TRBD1 for D (5 bases). The CDR3 has 14 residues. Trimming shortened V by 3 bases and J by 6 bases, and 15 bases separated the two germline ends. Germline CDR1 SGDLS, CDR2 YYNGEE. CDR3 region: CASSAGHLWPEAFF. CDR3 bases: TGTGCCAGCAGCGCAGGACACCTGTGGCCTGAAGCTTTCTTT.

This clone was counted only a few times. The rearrangement links TRBV7-8 to TRBJ2-7, with D uncertain. CDR3 length: 14 residues. The V end was cut by 1 base, the J end by 0 bases, with 7 bases between. Per the germline V gene, CDR1 is SGHVS and CDR2 is FQNEAQ. The CDR3 DNA reads TGTGCCAGCAGCTTAGGCCCGAGCTCCTACGAGCAGTACTTC. This sequence encodes CASSLGPSSYEQYF.

This clone was seen a handful of times. This chain connects TRBV6-6 to TRBJ2-5; 8 bases map to TRBD1. The CDR3 sequence is 16 residues long. Germline CDR1 MNHNY, CDR2 SVGAGI (reference sequence). With V trimmed by 8 bases and J by 2 bases, 13 bases remained unmatched. CDR3 protein: CASGPHLRGRQETQYF. For the CDR3, the DNA is TGTGCCAGCGGTCCCCACCTCAGGGGGCGACAAGAGACCCAGTACTTC.

The chain links TRBV2 to TRBJ2-7, with 8 bases lining up with TRBD2. From germline, CDR1 is SNHLY and CDR2 FYNNEI. This CDR3 contains 13 residues. Trimming took 10 bases from V and 2 from J; bases not matched to a gene: 7. CDR3 in DNA: TGTGCCATCTTAGCGGGACTTACCTACGAGCAGTACTTC. Translation: CAILAGLTYEQYF. The full variable domain, its missing parts supplied by reference TRBV2 and TRBJ2-7, is EPEVTQTPSHQVTQMGQEVILRCVPISNHLYFYWYRQILGQKVEFLVSFYNNEISEKSEIFDDQFSVERPDGSNFTLKIRSTKLEDSAMYFCAILAGLTYEQYFGPGTRLTVT.